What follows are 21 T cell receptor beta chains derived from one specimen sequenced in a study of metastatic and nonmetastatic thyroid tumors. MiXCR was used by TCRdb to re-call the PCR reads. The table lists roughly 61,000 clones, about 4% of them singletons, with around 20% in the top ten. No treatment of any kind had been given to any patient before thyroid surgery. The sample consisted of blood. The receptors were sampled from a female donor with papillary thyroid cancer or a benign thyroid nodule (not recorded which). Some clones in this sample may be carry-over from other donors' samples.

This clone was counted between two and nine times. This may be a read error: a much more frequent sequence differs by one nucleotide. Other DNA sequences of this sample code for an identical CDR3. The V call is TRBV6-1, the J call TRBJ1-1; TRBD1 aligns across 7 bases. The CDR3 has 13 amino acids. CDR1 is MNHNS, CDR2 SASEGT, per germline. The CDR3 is CASRDRMNTEAFF. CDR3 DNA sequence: TGTGCCAGCCGGGACAGAATGAACACTGAAGCTTTTTTT.

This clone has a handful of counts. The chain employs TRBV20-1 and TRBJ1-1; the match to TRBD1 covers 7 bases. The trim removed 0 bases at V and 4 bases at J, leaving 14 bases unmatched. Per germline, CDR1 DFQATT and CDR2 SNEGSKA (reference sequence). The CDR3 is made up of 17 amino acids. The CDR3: CSARERGLRGRGTEAFF. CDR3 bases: TGCAGTGCTAGAGAGAGGGGATTGAGGGGGCGCGGCACTGAAGCTTTCTTT.

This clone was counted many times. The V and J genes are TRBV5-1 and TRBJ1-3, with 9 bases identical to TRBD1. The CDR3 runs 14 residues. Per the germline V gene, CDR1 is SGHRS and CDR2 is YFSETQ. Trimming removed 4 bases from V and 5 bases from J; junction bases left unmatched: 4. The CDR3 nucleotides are TGCGCCAGCAGCCTGGGACAGGGAAGAAACACCATATATTTT. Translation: CASSLGQGRNTIYF.

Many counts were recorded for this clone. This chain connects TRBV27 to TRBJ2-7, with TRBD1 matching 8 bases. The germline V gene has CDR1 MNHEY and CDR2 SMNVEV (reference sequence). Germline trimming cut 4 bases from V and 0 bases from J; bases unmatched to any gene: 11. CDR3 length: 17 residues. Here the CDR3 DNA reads TGTGCCAGCAGTTCAACCCATTGGGACAGGTCCTCCTACGAGCAGTACTTC. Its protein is CASSSTHWDRSSYEQYF.

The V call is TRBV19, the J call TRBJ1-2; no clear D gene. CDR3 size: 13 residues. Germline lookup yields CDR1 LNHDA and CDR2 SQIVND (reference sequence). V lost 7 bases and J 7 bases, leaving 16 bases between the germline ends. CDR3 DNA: TGTGCCAGTACTTTAGGGTCAACGGCTGGCTACACCTTC. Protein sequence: CASTLGSTAGYTF.

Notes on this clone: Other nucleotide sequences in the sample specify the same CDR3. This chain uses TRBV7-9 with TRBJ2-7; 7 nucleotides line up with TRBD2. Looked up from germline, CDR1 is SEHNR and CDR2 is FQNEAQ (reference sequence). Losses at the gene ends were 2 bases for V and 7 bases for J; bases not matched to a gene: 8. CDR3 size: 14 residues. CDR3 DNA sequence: TGTGCCAGCAGCTTACTCTCCGGCGGGGGTGAGCAGTACTTC. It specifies CASSLLSGGGEQYF.

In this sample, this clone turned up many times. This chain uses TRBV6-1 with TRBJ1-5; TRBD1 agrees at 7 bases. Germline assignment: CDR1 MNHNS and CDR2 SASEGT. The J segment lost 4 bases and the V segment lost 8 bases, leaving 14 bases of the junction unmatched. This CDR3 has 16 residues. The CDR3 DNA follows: TGTGCCAGCTGTACTCTGAGGGGGCTCGGTAATCAGCCCCAGCATTTT. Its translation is CASCTLRGLGNQPQHF.

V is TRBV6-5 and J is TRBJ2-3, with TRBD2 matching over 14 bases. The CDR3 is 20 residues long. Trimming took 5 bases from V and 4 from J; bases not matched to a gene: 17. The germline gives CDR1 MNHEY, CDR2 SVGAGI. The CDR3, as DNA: TGTGCCAGCAGTCACTACCCGGGACTAGCGGGAGAGGTAAGCGCAGATACGCAGTATTTT. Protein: CASSHYPGLAGEVSADTQYF.

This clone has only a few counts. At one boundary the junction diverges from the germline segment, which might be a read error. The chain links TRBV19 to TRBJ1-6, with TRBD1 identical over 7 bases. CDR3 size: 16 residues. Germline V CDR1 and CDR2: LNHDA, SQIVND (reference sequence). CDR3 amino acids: CASSINVGTVNSPLHF. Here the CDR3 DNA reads TGTGCCAGTAGTATTAACGTCGGGACAGTCAATTCACCACTCCACTTT.

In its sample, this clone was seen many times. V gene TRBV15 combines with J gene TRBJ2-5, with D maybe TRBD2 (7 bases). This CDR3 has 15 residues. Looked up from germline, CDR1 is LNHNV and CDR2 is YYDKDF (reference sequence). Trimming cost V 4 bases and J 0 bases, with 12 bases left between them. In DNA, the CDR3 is TGTGCCACCAGCAAGGGGGGGGTGTACCAAGAGACCCAGTACTTC. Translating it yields CATSKGGVYQETQYF.

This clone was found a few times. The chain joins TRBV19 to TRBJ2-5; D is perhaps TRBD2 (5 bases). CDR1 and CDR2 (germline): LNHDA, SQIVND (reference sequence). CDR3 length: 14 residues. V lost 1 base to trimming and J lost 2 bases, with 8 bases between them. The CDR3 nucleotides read TGTGCCAGTAGTATAGTTTCGGGGCAAGAGACCCAGTACTTC. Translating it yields CASSIVSGQETQYF.

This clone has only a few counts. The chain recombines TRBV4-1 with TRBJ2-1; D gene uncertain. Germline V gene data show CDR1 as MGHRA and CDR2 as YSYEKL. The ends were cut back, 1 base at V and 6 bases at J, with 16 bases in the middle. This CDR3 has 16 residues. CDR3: CASSQVLAVGLNEQFF. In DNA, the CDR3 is TGCGCCAGCAGCCAAGTGTTGGCAGTGGGCCTCAATGAGCAGTTCTTC.

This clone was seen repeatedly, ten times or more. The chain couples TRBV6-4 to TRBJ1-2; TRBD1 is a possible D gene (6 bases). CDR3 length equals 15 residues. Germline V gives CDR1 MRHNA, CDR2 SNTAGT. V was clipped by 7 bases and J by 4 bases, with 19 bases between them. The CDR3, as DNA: TGTGCCAGCAAACAACAGGGTCGGGTTGGCTATGGCTACACCTTC. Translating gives CASKQQGRVGYGYTF.

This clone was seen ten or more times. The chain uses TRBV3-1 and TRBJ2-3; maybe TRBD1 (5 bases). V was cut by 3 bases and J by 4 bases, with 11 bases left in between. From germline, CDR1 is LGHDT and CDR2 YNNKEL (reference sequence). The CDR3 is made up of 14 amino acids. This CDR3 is CASSQVDSADTQYF. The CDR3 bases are TGTGCCAGCAGCCAGGTCGACAGTGCAGATACGCAGTATTTT.

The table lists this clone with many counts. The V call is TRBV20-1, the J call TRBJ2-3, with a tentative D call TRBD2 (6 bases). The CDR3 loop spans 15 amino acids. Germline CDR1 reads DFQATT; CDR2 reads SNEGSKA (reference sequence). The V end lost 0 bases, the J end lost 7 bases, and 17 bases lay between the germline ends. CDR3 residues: CSARDSRAGGYTQYF. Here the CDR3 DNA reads TGCAGTGCTAGAGATAGCAGGGCCGGGGGATATACGCAGTATTTT.

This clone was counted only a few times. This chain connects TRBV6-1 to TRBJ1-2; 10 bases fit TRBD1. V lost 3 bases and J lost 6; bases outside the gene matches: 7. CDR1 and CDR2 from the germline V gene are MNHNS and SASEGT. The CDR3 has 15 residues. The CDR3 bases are TGTGCCAGCAGTGAGGCACTGACAGGGGGCGATGGCTACACCTTC. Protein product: CASSEALTGGDGYTF.

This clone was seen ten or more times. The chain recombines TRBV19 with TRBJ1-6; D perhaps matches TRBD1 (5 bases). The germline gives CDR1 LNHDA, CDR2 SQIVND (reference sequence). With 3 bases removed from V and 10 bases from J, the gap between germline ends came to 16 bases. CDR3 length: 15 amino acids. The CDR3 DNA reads TGTGCCAGTAGTATCCGACTAGGGGACGGGTCACCCCTCCACTTT. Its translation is CASSIRLGDGSPLHF.

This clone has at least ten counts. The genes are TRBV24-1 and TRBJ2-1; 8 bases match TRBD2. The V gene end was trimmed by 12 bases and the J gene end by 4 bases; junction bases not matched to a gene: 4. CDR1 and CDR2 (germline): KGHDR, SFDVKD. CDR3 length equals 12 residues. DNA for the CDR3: TGTGCCTCGACTAGCGATTACAATGAGCAGTTCTTC. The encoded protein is CASTSDYNEQFF.

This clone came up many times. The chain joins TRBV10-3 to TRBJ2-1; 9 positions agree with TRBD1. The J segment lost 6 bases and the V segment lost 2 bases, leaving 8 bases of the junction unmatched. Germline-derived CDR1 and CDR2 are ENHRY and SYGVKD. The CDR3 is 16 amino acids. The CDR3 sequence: CAISEPPGQGINEQFF. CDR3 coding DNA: TGTGCCATCAGTGAGCCCCCGGGACAGGGTATCAATGAGCAGTTCTTC.

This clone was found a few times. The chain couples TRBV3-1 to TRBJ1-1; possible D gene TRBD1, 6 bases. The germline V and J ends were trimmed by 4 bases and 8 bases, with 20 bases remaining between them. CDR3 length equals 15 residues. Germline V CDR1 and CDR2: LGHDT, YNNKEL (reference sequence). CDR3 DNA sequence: TGTGCCAGCAGCCGATCGCGGCAGGGGAGTGCCGAAGCTTTCTTT. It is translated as CASSRSRQGSAEAFF.

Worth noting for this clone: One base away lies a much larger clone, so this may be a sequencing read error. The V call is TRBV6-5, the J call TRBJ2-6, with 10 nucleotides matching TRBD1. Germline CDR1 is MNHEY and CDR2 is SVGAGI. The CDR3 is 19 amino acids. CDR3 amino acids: CANSYSTGGASSGANVLTF. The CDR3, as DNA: TGTGCCAACAGTTACTCGACAGGGGGCGCAAGCTCTGGGGCCAACGTCCTGACTTTC.